The T cell receptor (beta chain) under discussion was sequenced for a study of T cell repertoires in cytomegalovirus infection. As for the study in general: Peptides in the study included HLA-C-restricted and HLA-B-restricted CMV epitopes. Matching HLA type, along with CMV infection, was indicated by public TCR beta signatures. Study-wide findings and caveats: Across the ex vivo response, the dominant clonotypes were HLA-C-restricted CMV-specific TCR beta clonotypes.

V shed 10 bases and J 3 bases; nucleotides not matched to a gene: 10. There are 14 residues in the CDR3. Germline V gene data show CDR1 as SNHLY and CDR2 as FYNNEI. MiXCR, applied by TCRdb to the reads, yields one record per CDR3 protein. The table includes fewer than 1,000,000 distinct CDR3 sequences, 31% detected once. This clonotype was counted a few times. As yet, its antigen is unknown. The TCR was taken from a human donor in good health (CMV status not recorded). Some clones in this sample may be carry-over from other donors' samples. The sequences come from cultured CD8+ T cells from PBMCs, collected from culture after CMV antigen stimulation. The genes are TRBV2 and TRBJ2-3; 7 nucleotides agree with TRBD1. The CDR3 nucleotides read TGTGCCACCCAAGGGGGCGCGACGACAGATACGCAGTATTTT. Residues: CATQGGATTDTQYF.